The 8 T cell receptor beta chains in this list originate from one sample, sequenced in a study of metastatic and nonmetastatic thyroid tumors (dated by TCRdb to 2020 to 2022). Receptors were amplified or captured by PCR. Data came from an Illumina HiSeq 4000. The public reads were reanalyzed by TCRdb: fastp trimming at Q25, MiXCR alignment, in-frame beta chains only. The sample yields about 30,000 clones; about a quarter were counted once. About 2.4% of the sample comes from the top ten. None of the patients had been given any treatment before thyroid surgery. The sequencing sample was made of blood. These receptors all come from a female donor with papillary thyroid cancer or a benign thyroid nodule (not recorded which). Some clones in this sample may be carry-over from other donors' samples.

This clone is medium-sized by share. This sequence joins TRBV28 and TRBJ2-7; 8 bases align to TRBD1. From germline, CDR1 is MDHEN and CDR2 SYDVKM. V lost 5 bases and J lost 5; bases outside the gene matches: 17. The CDR3 spans 17 residues. For the CDR3, the DNA is TGTGCCAGCAGTGAAAGGACAGGGCGGCTAGTCCTCGACGAGCAGTACTTC. Its translation is CASSERTGRLVLDEQYF.

This clone appeared many times. The rearrangement links TRBV6-1 to TRBJ1-5; D possibly corresponds to TRBD1 (6 bases). The V gene lost 1 base and the J gene lost 4 bases, with 11 bases spanning the gap. CDR1 is MNHNS and CDR2 is SASEGT in the germline V gene. The CDR3 loop spans 15 amino acids. CDR3 DNA: TGTGCCAGCAGTGAAGGGCAGGGGATGAATCAGCCCCAGCATTTT. As protein: CASSEGQGMNQPQHF.

This clone was counted ten times or more. The J gene is TRBJ2-7, the V gene TRBV5-1, with 9 bases that match TRBD1. The CDR3 loop spans 15 amino acids. V lost 0 bases, J lost 5 bases, and 6 bases stayed unmatched. The germline V gene encodes CDR1 SGHRS and CDR2 YFSETQ. In nucleotides, the CDR3 is TGCGCCAGCAGCTTGGCCGGGACAGGGTACCACGAGCAGTACTTC. It is translated as CASSLAGTGYHEQYF.

This clone was seen at least ten times. The gene calls are TRBV12-3 or TRBV12-4 and TRBJ2-1, with 10 bases matching TRBD2. V shed 5 bases and J 5 bases; nucleotides not matched to a gene: 3. The CDR3 consists of 14 residues. CDR3 region: CASSDGLADNEQFF. The CDR3 nucleotides read TGTGCCAGCAGTGACGGACTAGCGGACAATGAGCAGTTCTTC.

In this sample, this clone is medium-sized. The chain employs TRBV28 and TRBJ1-3, with TRBD1 matching over 8 bases. Germline CDR1 reads MDHEN; CDR2 reads SYDVKM. There are 15 residues in the CDR3. V dropped 5 bases and J dropped 1; count of bases not matched to a gene: 4. CDR3 sequence reads: CASSPGTGSGNTIYF. The CDR3 coding sequence is TGTGCCAGCAGTCCGGGGACAGGTTCTGGAAACACCATATATTTT. Full variable domain (missing parts from reference TRBV28 and TRBJ1-3): DVKVTQSSRYLVKRTGEKVFLECVQDMDHENMFWYRQDPGLGLRLIYFSYDVKMKEKGDIPEGYSVSREKKERFSLILESASTNQTSMYLCASSPGTGSGNTIYFGEGSWLTVV.

The V call is TRBV11-2, the J call TRBJ1-2, with a tentative D call TRBD1 (5 bases). The CDR3 is 12 residues long. Germline lookup yields CDR1 SGHAT and CDR2 FQNNGV. Trimming took off 5 bases at V and 8 bases at J, with 12 bases between the two ends. The CDR3: CASSPRGDGYTF. CDR3 nucleotides: TGTGCCAGCAGCCCCCGTGGGGACGGCTACACCTTC.

This clone was recorded once. V is TRBV5-1 and J is TRBJ1-5, with D maybe TRBD1 (5 bases). Germline CDR1 and CDR2: SGHRS and YFSETQ. CDR3 length: 15 amino acids. The V and J ends lost 4 bases and 2 bases respectively, with 13 bases between them. The CDR3 region has the DNA TGCGCCAGCAGCCTTGGGGGGGACCGCAATCAGCCCCAGCATTTT. The encoded protein is CASSLGGDRNQPQHF.

This clone has only a few counts. The CDR3: CASSLLADTYGYTF. CDR3 sequence (DNA): TGTGCCAGCAGTTTACTGGCCGATACCTATGGCTACACCTTC. The chain carries TRBV28 and TRBJ1-2; D is ambiguous. Trimming removed 2 bases from V and 4 bases from J, with 11 bases in between. The CDR3 length is 14 residues. Per germline, CDR1 MDHEN and CDR2 SYDVKM.